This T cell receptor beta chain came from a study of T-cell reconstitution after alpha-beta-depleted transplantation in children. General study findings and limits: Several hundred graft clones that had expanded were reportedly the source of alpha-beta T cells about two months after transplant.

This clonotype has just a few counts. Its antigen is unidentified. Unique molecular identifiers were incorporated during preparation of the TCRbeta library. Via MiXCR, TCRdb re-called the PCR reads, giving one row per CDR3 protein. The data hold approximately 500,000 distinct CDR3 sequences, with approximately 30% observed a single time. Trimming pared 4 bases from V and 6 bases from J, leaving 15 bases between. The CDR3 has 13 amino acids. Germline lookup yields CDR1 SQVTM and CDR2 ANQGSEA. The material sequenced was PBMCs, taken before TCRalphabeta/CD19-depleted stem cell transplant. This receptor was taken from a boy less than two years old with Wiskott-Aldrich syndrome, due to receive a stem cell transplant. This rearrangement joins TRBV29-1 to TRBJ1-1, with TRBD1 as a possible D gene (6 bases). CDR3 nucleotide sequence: TGCAGCGTTGCGACTTCGGGGGCCGCTGAAGCTTTCTTT. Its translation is CSVATSGAAEAFF.